This TCR beta chain was obtained from a study of cytomegalovirus exposure and HLA in healthy donors. Study-wide results and caveats: Highly shared variants forming one cluster were likely a sequencing artifact. Later analysis found that TCR beta chains associated with HLA were more clonally expanded than other, equally common chains. A later analysis found TCR association rates differed by HLA locus, highest for DRB1 and lowest for HLA-C. Apart from CMV serostatus, no immune exposure information was available.

The V gene's germline CDR1 is SEHNR and CDR2 FQNEAQ (reference sequence). The CDR3 is 14 amino acids. V dropped 5 bases and J dropped 6 bases, with 15 bases sitting between them. As regards this clone: As yet, its antigen is unknown.

Vbeta (60) and Jbeta (13) primers were used in the PCR. Produced via immunoSEQ multiplex PCR; TCRdb's table is partial and in-frame only. Among some 150,000 clones listed, around 77% were seen once. V gene TRBV7-9 combines with J gene TRBJ2-3; the D gene is possibly TRBD2 (7 bases). The source material was PBMCs. The origin of this receptor is a man aged 30 to 39 in good health and CMV-seropositive. The CDR3 protein is CASSGGAGRDTQYF. CDR3 nucleotide sequence: TGTGCCAGCAGCGGGGGGGCGGGCAGGGATACGCAGTATTTT. The whole variable domain, filled in from reference TRBV7-9 and TRBJ2-3, reads DTGVSQNPRHKITKRGQNVTFRCDPISEHNRLYWYRQTLGQGPEFLTYFQNEAQLEKSRLLSDRFSAERPKGSFSTLEIQRTEQGDSAMYLCASSGGAGRDTQYFGPGTRLTVL.